Each of the 22 T cell receptor beta chains below was sequenced from the same sample in a study of shared clonotypes between healthy human individuals. Some clones are missing from TCRdb's copy, which holds only in-frame ones; the method was immunoSEQ multiplex PCR. The profile shows around 2.1 million clones, 85% to 95% of them singletons. Naivety among CD8 cells was defined by CD45RO negativity and positive CCR7 selection, thereby excluding terminally differentiated effector memory CD45RA+ cells. The sequencing input was naive CD8+ T cells from PBMCs. The receptors stem from a man between 18 and 35 years old in good health. Some clones in this sample may be carry-over from other donors' samples.

The gene calls are TRBV18 and TRBJ2-1; no reliable D call. The germline V gene encodes CDR1 KGHSH and CDR2 LQKENI. This CDR3 comprises 15 residues. The V gene lost 3 bases and the J gene lost 8 bases, with 17 bases spanning the gap. The CDR3 coding sequence is TGTGCCAGCTCACCCATACCGGGCTTGTTGGATGAGCAGTTCTTC. Amino acid sequence: CASSPIPGLLDEQFF.

V gene TRBV7-6 combines with J gene TRBJ2-1; D might be TRBD2 (6 bases). The V gene lost 5 bases and the J gene lost 6 bases, with 17 bases spanning the gap. The germline gives CDR1 SGHVS, CDR2 FNYEAQ. This CDR3 region has 15 residues. For the CDR3, the DNA is TGTGCCAGCAGCCTACTAGCCGTTCCGGGCAATGAGCAGTTCTTC. Translation: CASSLLAVPGNEQFF. The full variable domain, with the rest looked up from reference TRBV7-6 and TRBJ2-1, is GAGVSQSPRYKVTKRGQDVALRCDPISGHVSLYWYRQALGQGPEFLTYFNYEAQQDKSGLPNDRFSAERPEGSISTLTIQRTEQRDSAMYRCASSLLAVPGNEQFFGPGTRLTVL.

This rearrangement joins TRBV4-1 to TRBJ2-7; the match to TRBD2 covers 9 bases. Germline V gene sequence: CDR1 MGHRA, CDR2 YSYEKL. After removal of 4 bases from V and 5 bases from J, the junction contained 9 bases not matched to a gene. The CDR3 totals 15 residues. CDR3 loop: CASSLSGLAGDEQYF. CDR3 bases: TGCGCCAGCAGCCTCTCGGGACTAGCAGGCGACGAGCAGTACTTC.

The chain recombines TRBV20-1 with TRBJ2-7; TRBD2 agrees at 7 bases. Trimming took 6 bases from V and 5 from J; bases not matched to a gene: 4. From germline, CDR1 is DFQATT and CDR2 SNEGSKA (reference sequence). The CDR3 has 11 amino acids. Here the CDR3 DNA reads TGCAGTGCCCGGACTAGTGACGAGCAGTACTTC. It translates to CSARTSDEQYF.

A remark on this clone: The sample contains more than one DNA sequence encoding this CDR3. J is TRBJ2-3 and V is TRBV27; possible D gene TRBD2, 7 bases. Germline CDR1 reads MNHEY; CDR2 reads SMNVEV (reference sequence). V was pared by 3 bases and J by 4 bases, with 14 bases between. The CDR3 contains 15 residues. CDR3 sequence (DNA): TGTGCCAGCAGTTTGAGGGGGAGGGCCGCAGATACGCAGTATTTT. Translating it yields CASSLRGRAADTQYF.

The rearrangement joins TRBV14 to TRBJ2-1, with 7 bases identical to TRBD1. This CDR3 is 13 amino acids long. Per germline, CDR1 SGHDN and CDR2 FVKESK. V was pared by 8 bases and J by 4 bases, with 5 bases of the junction left unmatched. The CDR3 DNA reads TGTGCCAGCCGGGACAGAAGTTACAATGAGCAGTTCTTC. Protein: CASRDRSYNEQFF.

The chain has TRBV10-3 and TRBJ2-1; D might be TRBD2 (5 bases). The CDR3 loop spans 16 amino acids. The V end was cut by 0 bases, the J end by 6 bases, with 15 bases between. CDR1 and CDR2 from the germline V gene are ENHRY and SYGVKD. The CDR3 spells CAISESAGGASNEQFF. CDR3 sequence (DNA): TGTGCCATCAGTGAGTCGGCTGGAGGAGCGTCCAATGAGCAGTTCTTC.

This chain links TRBV5-6 with TRBJ1-2; D not resolved. Trimming stripped 2 bases from V and 1 base from J, with 6 bases between. The CDR3 is 13 residues long. Germline assignment: CDR1 SGHDT and CDR2 YYEEEE. CDR3 region: CASSFGNNYGYTF. DNA of the CDR3: TGTGCCAGCAGCTTTGGGAATAACTATGGCTACACCTTC.

This chain links TRBV7-2 with TRBJ2-1, with TRBD1 as a possible D gene (6 bases). V lost 3 bases and J 8 bases, leaving 11 bases between the germline ends. Per germline, CDR1 SGHTA and CDR2 FQGNSA. The CDR3 spans 13 residues. CDR3 in amino acids: CASSFKQGDEQFF. In nucleotides, the CDR3 is TGTGCCAGCAGCTTTAAACAGGGCGATGAGCAGTTCTTC.

The chain uses TRBV7-3 and TRBJ2-1; D remains unclear. Deletions cut 2 bases from V and 5 bases from J, with 10 bases between. The CDR3 has 14 amino acids. CDR1 SGHTA and CDR2 FQGTGA come from the germline V gene. DNA of the CDR3: TGTGCCAGCAGCTTAGCGGCTCCCCACAATGAGCAGTTCTTC. Encoded protein: CASSLAAPHNEQFF.

This chain links TRBV28 with TRBJ2-1, with unresolved D. Germline lookup yields CDR1 MDHEN and CDR2 SYDVKM. The CDR3 sequence is 15 residues long. V was clipped by 4 bases and J by 5 bases, with 15 bases between them. CDR3 sequence (DNA): TGTGCCAGCAGTTATCTAAACCATCTCGACAATGAGCAGTTCTTC. Its protein is CASSYLNHLDNEQFF.

V is TRBV5-1 and J is TRBJ2-7, with 8 bases lining up with TRBD1. This CDR3 spans 16 amino acids. V lost 0 bases to trimming and J lost 3 bases; unmatched junction nucleotides: 8. Germline loops: CDR1 SGHRS, CDR2 YFSETQ. CDR3 amino acids: CASSLGPRDRNYEQYF. CDR3 nucleotides: TGCGCCAGCAGCTTGGGCCCCCGGGACAGGAACTACGAGCAGTACTTC.

This clone was seen more than once but under ten times. This chain links TRBV19 with TRBJ1-1; 7 bases fit TRBD1. The germline V gene encodes CDR1 LNHDA and CDR2 SQIVND (reference sequence). This CDR3 is 17 amino acids long. V shed 5 bases, J shed 1 base, and the junction held 13 bases outside the gene matches. Written as DNA, the CDR3 is TGTGCCAGTAGTGGAACGTACTCGGGACAGTCGAACACTGAAGCTTTCTTT. Its translation: CASSGTYSGQSNTEAFF. The variable domain in full, completed from reference TRBV19 and TRBJ1-1, reads DGGITQSPKYLFRKEGQNVTLSCEQNLNHDAMYWYRQDPGQGLRLIYYSQIVNDFQKGDIAEGYSVSREKKESFPLTVTSAQKNPTAFYLCASSGTYSGQSNTEAFFGQGTRLTVV.

The rearrangement links TRBV7-3 to TRBJ2-1; D possibly corresponds to TRBD1 (6 bases). V dropped 1 base and J dropped 0 bases, with 10 bases sitting between them. Germline V gene data show CDR1 as SGHTA and CDR2 as FQGTGA. The CDR3 covers 16 residues. CDR3 nucleotides: TGTGCCAGCAGCTTAAAGGGACACAGCTCCTACAATGAGCAGTTCTTC. It yields the protein CASSLKGHSSYNEQFF.

The chain carries TRBV9 and TRBJ2-5; D is possibly TRBD1 or TRBD2 (5 bases each). Trimming shortened V by 4 bases and J by 2 bases, and 15 bases separated the two germline ends. This CDR3 is 15 amino acids long. The germline V gene encodes CDR1 SGDLS and CDR2 YYNGEE. CDR3 protein: CASSTTGTDQETQYF. Here the CDR3 DNA reads TGTGCCAGCAGCACTACCGGGACGGATCAAGAGACCCAGTACTTC.

The chain links TRBV27 to TRBJ1-1; D gene ambiguous. Trimming removed 3 bases at V and 3 bases at J, with 8 bases between. There are 13 residues in the CDR3. Germline CDR1 and CDR2: MNHEY and SMNVEV (reference sequence). Written as DNA, the CDR3 is TGTGCCAGCAGTTTGCTGGCAGACACTGAAGCTTTCTTT. Translation gives CASSLLADTEAFF.

The chain's CDR3 is CASSLEGGQNTEAFF. For the CDR3, the DNA is TGTGCCAGCAGCTTAGAGGGGGGACAGAACACTGAAGCTTTCTTT. The J gene is TRBJ1-1, the V gene TRBV7-9, with a weak D call TRBD1 (6 bases). The germline gives CDR1 SEHNR, CDR2 FQNEAQ (reference sequence). V lost 1 base and J lost 1, with 10 bases in between. CDR3 length equals 15 residues.

The rearrangement uses TRBV28 and TRBJ2-1; 8 bases are a match to TRBD2. Germline CDR1 and CDR2: MDHEN and SYDVKM. Trimming took 6 bases from V and 7 from J; bases not matched to a gene: 8. The CDR3 covers 14 residues. DNA for the CDR3: TGTGCCAGCAGGTTACTAGCGGCGTGGAATGAGCAGTTCTTC. Residues: CASRLLAAWNEQFF.

This rearrangement joins TRBV5-4 to TRBJ2-1; 8 positions agree with TRBD1. Germline V gives CDR1 SGHNT, CDR2 YYREEE (reference sequence). The V gene end was trimmed by 2 bases and the J gene end by 3 bases; junction bases not matched to a gene: 7. This CDR3 has 16 residues. The CDR3 protein is CASSFSRGRNYNEQFF. CDR3 coding DNA: TGTGCCAGCAGCTTCTCCAGGGGGCGCAACTACAATGAGCAGTTCTTC. Full variable domain (remainder filled in from reference TRBV5-4 and TRBJ2-1): ETGVTQSPTHLIKTRGQQVTLRCSSQSGHNTVSWYQQALGQGPQFIFQYYREEENGRGNFPPRFSGLQFPNYSSELNVNALELDDSALYLCASSFSRGRNYNEQFFGPGTRLTVL.

The rearrangement uses TRBV13 and TRBJ2-5; possibly TRBD1 for D (5 bases). Trimming left V 5 bases short and J 5 bases short, with 15 bases between. Germline CDR1 reads PRHDT; CDR2 reads FYEKMQ (reference sequence). This CDR3 region has 14 residues. This CDR3 is CASSRRQGWETQYF. CDR3 nucleotides: TGTGCCAGCAGCCGAAGGCAGGGATGGGAGACCCAGTACTTC.

This chain connects TRBV27 to TRBJ2-7; 13 nucleotides align to TRBD2. The junction had 3 bases not matched to a gene; V was cut back by 10 bases and J by 3 bases. The CDR3 length is 13 residues. From germline, CDR1 is MNHEY and CDR2 SMNVEV (reference sequence). In nucleotides, the CDR3 is TGTGCCACCGGACTAGCGGGAGTCTACGAGCAGTACTTC. It codes for CATGLAGVYEQYF.

This clone turned up a few times. The V and J genes are TRBV10-2 and TRBJ1-1; D may be TRBD1 (6 bases). The germline CDR1 and CDR2 sequences are WSHSY and SAAADI. This CDR3 contains 17 residues. V was cut by 4 bases and J by 0 bases, with 18 bases left in between. The CDR3 DNA follows: TGCGCCAGCAGTGGGGGGGCACTGGGAGAAGTGAACACTGAAGCTTTCTTT. Amino acids: CASSGGALGEVNTEAFF.